This T cell receptor (beta chain) was sequenced for a study of T-cell memory formation after mild COVID-19. The study, taken as a whole, reports: CD4+ contracting clones were mainly CM and EM; CD8+ ones, EMRA. Pre-infection memory carried some responding clones, suggesting that cross-reactive memory joined. While clones contracting from day 15 to 85 were balanced between CD4 and CD8, later expanders leaned CD4+.

TCR alpha and TCR beta cDNA libraries carrying sample barcodes and UMIs came from 5'RACE with constant-segment primers. TCRdb processed the 5' RACE reads anew with MiXCR; each CDR3 protein has one entry. The repertoire holds roughly 450,000 distinct CDR3 sequences, with 15% to 20% as singletons. About this clonotype: Its specificity is not known.

Trimming took off 0 bases at V and 7 bases at J, with 10 bases between the two ends. CDR1 and CDR2 (germline): SGHRS, YFSETQ. This CDR3 is 14 amino acids long. The clonotype was recovered from an adult woman who had mild COVID-19 (a few samples of this study predate the infection). Cell type and time point are not known. V is TRBV5-1 and J is TRBJ1-4, with D perhaps matching TRBD1 (5 bases). Specimen: PBMCs or a T cell subset sorted from them (not recorded which). The DNA of the CDR3 is TGCGCCAGCAGCTTGGAGGGTCAGGGTGAAAAACTGTTTTTT. Amino acid sequence: CASSLEGQGEKLFF.